Below, 8 T cell receptor beta chains from the same sample are listed, as sequenced in a study of T cell clonotyping in hematopoietic cell transplantation. Clones were sequenced by immunoSEQ multiplex PCR, and TCRdb holds only the in-frame ones, with some missing. Altogether 46,000 or so clones are present, approximately 90% being singletons, with the ten largest covering 5.9%. Noted time point: recipient sample about 28 days before transplant, after cytoreduction. The sequences come from peripheral blood mononuclear cells, collected before stem cell transplant. Receptors were obtained from a man in his fifties or sixties with biphenotypic leukemia. Some clones in this sample may be carry-over from other donors' samples.

On this clone itself: One end of the junction fails to match germline, which may point to a read error. This chain joins TRBV7-7 and TRBJ2-3; 8 nucleotides agree with TRBD1. From germline, CDR1 is SSHAT and CDR2 FNYEAQ (reference sequence). This CDR3 contains 15 residues. The DNA of the CDR3 is TGTGCTAGCAGTCCCCGACAGGGGTTGGCAGATACGCAGTATTTT. This gives the protein CASSPRQGLADTQYF. The variable domain in full, with the rest retrieved from reference TRBV7-7 and TRBJ2-3, is GAGVSQSPRYKVTKRGQDVTLRCDPISSHATLYWYQQALGQGPEFLTYFNYEAQPDKSGLPSDRFSAERPEGSISTLTIQRTEQRDSAMYRCASSPRQGLADTQYFGPGTRLTVL.

The chain has TRBV12-5 and TRBJ1-1, with D hard to call. V lost 4 bases and J lost 1, with 4 bases in between. This CDR3 is 12 amino acids long. The germline V gene has CDR1 LGHNT and CDR2 FRNRAP. The CDR3 spells CASGSANTEAFF. The CDR3, as DNA: TGTGCTAGTGGTTCCGCGAACACTGAAGCTTTCTTT.

Concerning this clone: Within the sample, other DNA sequences also encode this same CDR3. V and J are TRBV29-1 and TRBJ2-3, with a possible D match to TRBD1 (5 bases). From germline, CDR1 is SQVTM and CDR2 ANQGSEA. The CDR3 runs to 13 residues. The V gene lost 4 bases and the J gene lost 2 bases, with 10 bases spanning the gap. The CDR3 DNA reads as TGCAGCGTTGGGGGCCGAATCACAGATACGCAGTATTTT. As protein: CSVGGRITDTQYF.

The chain uses TRBV19 and TRBJ2-1, with no clear D. Germline assignment: CDR1 LNHDA and CDR2 SQIVND (reference sequence). The CDR3 length is 13 residues. Trimming left V 3 bases short and J 9 bases short, with 12 bases between. DNA of the CDR3: TGTGCCAGTAGTATCCGCGTGGACGGTGAGCAGTTCTTC. Amino acid sequence: CASSIRVDGEQFF.

The rearrangement joins TRBV7-9 to TRBJ1-5; D is possibly TRBD1 (6 bases). Per the germline V gene, CDR1 is SEHNR and CDR2 is FQNEAQ (reference sequence). The CDR3 loop spans 14 amino acids. Trimming removed 1 base from V and 6 bases from J, with 10 bases in between. CDR3 nucleotide sequence: TGTGCCAGCAGCTTAGGGGGGCTGAGTCAGCCCCAGCATTTT. Translating it yields CASSLGGLSQPQHF.

This clone occurred a few times. V is TRBV7-8 and J is TRBJ2-7, with a possible D match to TRBD1 (6 bases). Germline CDR1 reads SGHVS; CDR2 reads FQNEAQ. The length of the CDR3 is 16 residues. Between the trimmed V and J ends, which lost 3 bases and 2 bases, there was a span of 17 bases. This chain's CDR3 is CASSFGGTGDPYEQYF. In DNA, the CDR3 is TGTGCCAGCAGCTTTGGGGGCACTGGGGACCCCTACGAGCAGTACTTC.

The chain uses TRBV28 and TRBJ1-5, with D perhaps TRBD1 (5 bases). V was shortened by 6 bases and J by 3 bases, with 18 bases between the two germline ends. The CDR3 spans 16 residues. The V gene's germline CDR1 is MDHEN and CDR2 SYDVKM. CDR3: CASSPSTGRNNQPQHF. DNA of the CDR3: TGTGCCAGCAGCCCCTCGACGGGGCGAAACAATCAGCCCCAGCATTTT.

The gene calls are TRBV13 and TRBJ2-5; a possible D gene is TRBD1 (5 bases). The V end was cut by 4 bases, the J end by 5 bases, with 17 bases between. Germline lookup yields CDR1 PRHDT and CDR2 FYEKMQ (reference sequence). This CDR3 is 15 amino acids long. The CDR3 reads CASSSLGRVEETQYF. CDR3 DNA sequence: TGTGCCAGCAGCTCCCTAGGCAGGGTGGAGGAGACCCAGTACTTC.